This is a list of T cell receptor beta chains from one sample in a study of blood T cell repertoires in COVID-19. Clones were read by immunoSEQ multiplex PCR, and TCRdb kept only the in-frame ones, dropping some. There are about 200,000 clones in the sample; about 90% occur only once, and approximately 4.3% lies in the top ten. The material sequenced was PBMCs or T cells enriched from blood (not recorded which). Source of these receptors: a woman aged 25 to 45 with acute COVID-19. The CDR3 runs from the conserved cysteine through the conserved F or W. The order of the fields is V gene, J gene, CDR3 protein.

>TRBV6-6|TRBJ2-7
CASSTPPERNEQYF
>TRBV11-2|TRBJ2-7
CASSSSPRGGTYEQYF
>TRBV2|TRBJ1-1
CASAGAGVFTEAFF
>TRBV5-1|TRBJ1-1
CASSLALKNTEAFF
>TRBV11-3|TRBJ2-5
CASSLGQGEYQETQYF
>TRBV5-1|TRBJ1-1
CASSLTDTRNTEAFF
>TRBV11-3|TRBJ2-7
CASSRNRGYEQYF
>TRBV5-1|TRBJ2-7
CASSLRQGATGEQYF
>TRBV5-1|TRBJ1-6
CASRVAHQASNSPLHF
>TRBV24-1|TRBJ1-6
CATSDGGTGDNSPLHF
>TRBV7-8|TRBJ1-5
CASSLQGNQPQHF